The 26 T cell receptor beta chains listed next were all sequenced from one sample in a study of T cell clonality in common variable immunodeficiency. Overall study findings and caveats: Common variable immunodeficiency TCR beta sequences reportedly had fewer deletions and N-nucleotide insertions.

This table comes from immunoSEQ multiplex PCR, and its TCRdb copy is limited to in-frame clones, with some not included. This sample carries around 42,000 clones and no singletons, and under 6.5% goes to the top ten. These TCRs' antigens remain unknown. Material: peripheral blood mononuclear cells. Every receptor here comes from a human donor with common variable immunodeficiency.

The table lists this clone with many counts. Sequencing ends 3 residues short of the CDR3 end; the germline J gene provides the rest. J is TRBJ2-1 and V is TRBV20-1; 10 bases agree with TRBD1. This CDR3 spans 14 amino acids. The germline CDR1 and CDR2 sequences are DFQATT and SNEGSKA (reference sequence). J lost 9 bases, V lost 2 bases, and 7 bases had no gene match. The CDR3: CSARPGTGVGEQFF. CDR3 bases read: TGCAGTGCTAGACCCGGGACAGGGGTCGGTGAG.

This clone was recorded at least ten times. Read data end 3 residues before the CDR3 end; the end is taken from the germline J gene. This rearrangement joins TRBV2 to TRBJ2-7; 7 positions match TRBD1. Germline values: CDR1 SNHLY, CDR2 FYNNEI. J lost 2 bases, V lost 6 bases, and 7 bases had no gene match. The CDR3 has 14 residues. Here the CDR3 reads CASRERDRTYEQYF. The CDR3 DNA, read in part, is TGTGCCAGCAGGGAACGGGACAGAACCTACGAG. Full variable domain (rest looked up from reference TRBV2 and TRBJ2-7): EPEVTQTPSHQVTQMGQEVILRCVPISNHLYFYWYRQILGQKVEFLVSFYNNEISEKSEIFDDQFSVERPDGSNFTLKIRSTKLEDSAMYFCASRERDRTYEQYFGPGTRLTVT.

This clone was detected ten times or more. The read finishes 3 residues shy of the CDR3 end, and the germline J gene is used to complete it. This chain connects TRBV10-1 to TRBJ2-3, with unresolved D. Deletions cut 5 bases from V and 3 bases from J, with 9 bases between. The CDR3 is 13 residues long. From germline, CDR1 is WNHNN and CDR2 SYGVQD (reference sequence). The chain's CDR3 is CASSTPDTDTQYF. CDR3 DNA (partial): TGCGCCAGCAGTACCCCAGATACAGATACG.

Regarding this clone: Read sequence stops 3 residues before the CDR3 end, and the germline J gene provides the missing end. This sequence joins TRBV6-2 or TRBV6-3 and TRBJ1-6; 7 bases are shared with TRBD1. The CDR3 loop spans 12 amino acids. The V segment lost 6 bases and the J segment 7 bases; nucleotides outside the gene matches: 0. Per the germline V gene, CDR1 is MNHEY and CDR2 is SVGEGT. CDR3: CASRDRNSPLHF. The sequenced part of the CDR3 DNA is TGTGCCAGCAGGGACAGGAATTCACCC.

This clone was detected ten times or more. Read coverage stops 3 residues before the CDR3 terminus; the germline J gene supplies the remainder. The chain carries TRBV10-1 and TRBJ2-7; 9 nucleotides align to TRBD1. Losses at the gene ends were 4 bases for V and 5 bases for J; bases not matched to a gene: 3. Germline V lookup: CDR1 WNHNN, CDR2 SYGVQD (reference sequence). The CDR3 loop spans 13 amino acids. The CDR3 DNA, read in part, is TGCGCCAGCAGTGGGACAGGGGATAACGAG. Translating it yields CASSGTGDNE. From start to end, the CDR3 is CASSGTGDNEQYF.

This clone turned up a few times. The CDR3 extends 3 residues past the end of the read, so its final part is completed from the germline J gene. The rearrangement uses TRBV19 and TRBJ2-6; no clear D. Between the trimmed V and J ends, which lost 6 bases and 0 bases, there was a span of 12 bases. The CDR3 covers 16 residues. Germline V lookup: CDR1 LNHDA, CDR2 SQIVND (reference sequence). The CDR3 sequence is CASSQIPSSGANVLTF. The sequenced part of the CDR3 DNA is TGTGCCAGTAGCCAGATCCCGAGCTCTGGGGCCAACGTC.

This clone appeared many times. Sequencing ends 3 residues short of the CDR3 end; the germline J gene provides the rest. The J gene is TRBJ1-3, the V gene TRBV20-1; D is perhaps TRBD1 (5 bases). Trimming stripped 5 bases from V and 0 bases from J, with 8 bases between. The CDR3 totals 13 residues. Germline loops: CDR1 DFQATT, CDR2 SNEGSKA (reference sequence). CDR3 bases read: TGCAGTGCTGCTGGGGCCTCTGGAAACACC. This gives the protein CSAAGASGNT. The full CDR3 protein is CSAAGASGNTIYF.

This clone was detected many times. The DNA ends 3 residues before the CDR3 does, and the rest of the CDR3 is filled in from the germline J gene. The rearrangement joins TRBV5-1 to TRBJ1-1; maybe TRBD1 (6 bases). Germline assignment: CDR1 SGHRS and CDR2 YFSETQ. This CDR3 region has 12 residues. The DNA read from the CDR3 is TGCGCCAGCAGCGCAACAGGGTTTGGA. It yields the protein CASSATGFG. The full CDR3 is CASSATGFGAFF.

About this clone: The read stops 3 residues short of the end of the CDR3; the missing end is completed from the germline J gene. This sequence joins TRBV7-3 and TRBJ1-1, with 7 bases identical to TRBD1. Germline V CDR1 and CDR2: SGHTA, FQGTGA. The CDR3 covers 15 residues. After removal of 1 base from V and 0 bases from J, the junction contained 2 bases not matched to a gene. CDR3 DNA, as far as it was read: TGTGCCAGCAGCTTAAGTGGGACAGTGAACACTGAA. It is translated as CASSLSGTVNTE. The entire CDR3 is CASSLSGTVNTEAFF.

This clone was seen ten or more times. The read terminates 3 residues ahead of where the CDR3 ends, so the germline J gene completes it. The J gene is TRBJ2-1, the V gene TRBV6-4; maybe TRBD1 (6 bases). This CDR3 spans 13 amino acids. Germline loops: CDR1 MRHNA, CDR2 SNTAGT. V lost 2 bases and J lost 5, with 7 bases in between. CDR3 region: CASSDRGNNEQFF. CDR3 DNA, as far as it was read: TGTGCCAGCAGTGACAGGGGGAACAATGAG.

This clone occurred many times. The sequence runs out 3 residues before the end of the CDR3; the remainder is reconstructed from the germline J gene. The chain links TRBV7-3 to TRBJ2-3; possible D gene TRBD1, 5 bases. V gave up 5 bases and J gave up 4 bases, with 16 bases separating them. The CDR3 contains 15 residues. Germline CDR1 SGHTA, CDR2 FQGTGA. CDR3 sequence: CASSKGASWSDTQYF. The sequenced part of the CDR3 DNA is TGTGCCAGCAGCAAAGGGGCGAGTTGGTCAGATACG.

This clone was counted many times. The read ends 3 residues early relative to the CDR3; the germline J gene fills the gap. The V gene is TRBV5-1, the J gene TRBJ1-1; TRBD1 is a possible D gene (5 bases). There are 14 residues in the CDR3. Trimming cost V 1 base and J 3 bases, with 10 bases left between them. Germline CDR1 is SGHRS and CDR2 is YFSETQ. CDR3 protein: CASSLRQSDTEAFF. The CDR3 DNA, read in part, is TGCGCCAGCAGCTTGCGACAGTCCGACACTGAA.

This clone was seen at least ten times. The junction shows a germline mismatch at one end, possibly a read error. The read gets to within 3 residues of the CDR3 end, and the germline J gene fills in the rest. The J gene is TRBJ2-5, the V gene TRBV11-2, with D hard to call. Germline CDR1 reads SGHAT; CDR2 reads FQNNGV. The CDR3 length is 12 residues. Incomplete CDR3 DNA: TGTGCCAGCAGCATAGACGGGGAGACC. It codes for CASSIDGET. The whole CDR3 region reads CASSIDGETQYF.

In its sample, this clone was seen a few times. Coverage ceases 3 residues before the CDR3 finishes, and the germline J gene fills in the end. The V gene is TRBV20-1, the J gene TRBJ1-3; possible D gene TRBD1, 5 bases. This CDR3 region has 15 residues. The V gene lost 6 bases and the J gene lost 0 bases, with 15 bases spanning the gap. Germline CDR1 and CDR2: DFQATT and SNEGSKA (reference sequence). The CDR3 loop reads CSAGTPTPSGNTIYF. CDR3 DNA, as far as it was read: TGCAGTGCAGGGACTCCAACCCCCTCTGGAAACACC.

As concerns this clone: The CDR3 end lies 3 residues beyond the end of the read and is filled in from the germline J gene. This rearrangement joins TRBV2 to TRBJ1-6; weak D call: TRBD1 (5 bases). The CDR3 spans 15 residues. In germline, CDR1 is SNHLY, CDR2 FYNNEI. The V end was cut by 2 bases, the J end by 9 bases, with 14 bases between. CDR3 DNA (partial): TGTGCCAGCAGTGAATCCTCCCGCCAGGGTTCACCC. Its protein product is CASSESSRQGSP. The whole CDR3 is CASSESSRQGSPLHF.

The CDR3 DNA, read in part, is TGTGCCAGTAGTCCCATAGGCGGGACAACGAACACCGGGGAG. This sequence encodes CASSPIGGTTNTGE. The full CDR3 sequence reads CASSPIGGTTNTGELFF. This sequence joins TRBV19 and TRBJ2-2; perhaps D is TRBD1 or TRBD2 (6 bases each). The DNA ends 3 residues before the CDR3 does, and the rest of the CDR3 is filled in from the germline J gene. Germline CDR1 is LNHDA and CDR2 is SQIVND (reference sequence). This CDR3 has 17 amino acids. Trimming removed 5 bases at V and 0 bases at J, with 16 bases between.

CDR3 DNA, as far as it was read: TGTGCCAGCAGCTTAGGGGGACAGGGTTCTCAGCCC. This gives the protein CASSLGGQGSQP. The entire CDR3 protein reads CASSLGGQGSQPQHF. The chain uses TRBV7-9 and TRBJ1-5; 9 bases align to TRBD1. The read stops 3 residues short of the end of the CDR3; the missing end is completed from the germline J gene. The CDR3 loop spans 15 amino acids. From germline, CDR1 is SEHNR and CDR2 FQNEAQ (reference sequence). Trimming cost V 1 base and J 6 bases; bases outside gene matches: 4.

This clone has at least ten counts. The read comes to an end 3 residues before the CDR3 does, leaving the germline J gene to fill in the end. The V call is TRBV20-1, the J call TRBJ2-3, with 12 bases aligning to TRBD2. The germline gives CDR1 DFQATT, CDR2 SNEGSKA (reference sequence). The CDR3 sequence is 16 residues long. After removal of 3 bases from V and 0 bases from J, the junction contained 4 bases not matched to a gene. Partial CDR3 DNA: TGCAGTGCTAGGGGGACTAGCGGGCCTAGCACAGATACG. Amino acids: CSARGTSGPSTDT. The whole CDR3 protein reads CSARGTSGPSTDTQYF.

In this sample, this clone turned up a few times. The read is 3 residues too short to cover the CDR3 end, so that end is filled in from the germline J gene. The V and J genes are TRBV30 and TRBJ2-7; 7 nucleotides line up with TRBD2. Trimming removed 4 bases from V and 4 bases from J; junction bases left unmatched: 4. This CDR3 is 12 amino acids long. CDR1 is GTSNPN, CDR2 SVGIG, per germline (reference sequence). CDR3: CAWTRGKYEQYF. The covered CDR3 bases are TGTGCCTGGACGCGGGGGAAGTACGAG.

This clone was observed at least ten times. Coverage ceases 3 residues before the CDR3 finishes, and the germline J gene fills in the end. V gene TRBV5-1 combines with J gene TRBJ2-2; D possibly uses TRBD1 or TRBD2 (5 bases each). The CDR3 contains 16 residues. Trimming left V 6 bases short and J 4 bases short, with 19 bases between. Germline CDR1 and CDR2: SGHRS and YFSETQ. CDR3 bases read: TGCGCCAGCACCCCGTCCAGCAGGGAGACCACCGGGGAG. Its translation: CASTPSSRETTGE. The entire CDR3 protein reads CASTPSSRETTGELFF.

In regard to this clone: From the germline J gene comes the end of the CDR3, since the read stops 3 residues before it. The chain carries TRBV5-1 and TRBJ2-5; 8 bases are a match to TRBD1. The CDR3 is made up of 16 amino acids. In germline, CDR1 is SGHRS, CDR2 YFSETQ. V dropped 4 bases and J dropped 7; count of bases not matched to a gene: 15. The CDR3 here is CASSKTGQGYVSTQYF. The CDR3 bases that were read are TGCGCCAGCAGCAAGACAGGACAGGGCTACGTTTCGACC.

The sample holds many counts of this clone. The CDR3 end falls 3 residues outside the read, so it is completed with the germline J gene. V is TRBV30 and J is TRBJ2-2; the D is unclear. V lost 4 bases to trimming and J lost 1 base, with 7 bases between them. The CDR3 covers 13 residues. From germline, CDR1 is GTSNPN and CDR2 SVGIG (reference sequence). The CDR3 here is CAWISENTGELFF. The CDR3 DNA, read in part, is TGTGCCTGGATTTCAGAGAACACCGGGGAG.

This clone occurred many times. The CDR3 end is not reached by the read, which stops 3 residues before it; the germline J gene fills it in. The chain combines TRBV30 with TRBJ1-1, with D uncertain. This CDR3 has 14 amino acids. V was trimmed by 1 base and J by 0 bases, leaving 9 bases between them. Germline V lookup: CDR1 GTSNPN, CDR2 SVGIG (reference sequence). The CDR3 spells CAWSGGLMNTEAFF. The part of the CDR3 DNA that was read is TGTGCCTGGAGTGGAGGACTCATGAACACTGAA.

Partial CDR3 DNA: TGTGCCAGCAGCTTAGTGAGGACAGGAGTTTCCTACGAG. Translated: CASSLVRTGVSYE. The whole CDR3 sequence is CASSLVRTGVSYEQYF. The chain links TRBV7-8 to TRBJ2-7, with 7 bases fitting TRBD1. The CDR3 extends 3 residues past the end of the read, so its final part is completed from the germline J gene. The germline V gene has CDR1 SGHVS and CDR2 FQNEAQ. V gave up 1 base and J gave up 1 base; unmatched junction bases: 7. The CDR3 extends over 16 amino acids.

In this sample, this clone turned up many times. The sequenced fragment ends 3 residues before the CDR3 boundary, so the rest is inferred from the germline J gene. The V gene is TRBV19, the J gene TRBJ2-7; D might be TRBD2 (5 bases). Germline loops: CDR1 LNHDA, CDR2 SQIVND (reference sequence). V shed 2 bases and J shed 5 bases, with 7 bases lying between them. The CDR3 totals 12 residues. Incomplete CDR3 DNA: TGTGCCAGTAGTATACCCGGGGACGAG. Its translation: CASSIPGDE. The full CDR3 is CASSIPGDEQYF.

As concerns this clone: The sequence runs out 3 residues before the end of the CDR3; the remainder is reconstructed from the germline J gene. The V and J genes are TRBV5-1 and TRBJ2-5; TRBD1 agrees at 11 bases. The CDR3 is 16 residues long. Per germline, CDR1 SGHRS and CDR2 YFSETQ. The V gene end was trimmed by 4 bases and the J gene end by 5 bases; junction bases not matched to a gene: 10. Incomplete CDR3 DNA: TGCGCCAGCAGCGGACAGGGGGCTTCGGTCTGGGAGACC. The encoded protein is CASSGQGASVWET. The complete CDR3 sequence is CASSGQGASVWETQYF. Full variable domain (rest looked up from reference TRBV5-1 and TRBJ2-5): KAGVTQTPRYLIKTRGQQVTLSCSPISGHRSVSWYQQTPGQGLQFLFEYFSETQRNKGNFPGRFSGRQFSNSRSEMNVSTLELGDSALYLCASSGQGASVWETQYFGPGTRLLVL.